This passage covers 12 T cell receptor beta chains from one sample sequenced in a study of identical twins. TCRdb called the 5' RACE reads again in MiXCR, with one record for every CDR3 protein. The repertoire holds 350,000 to 600,000 distinct CDR3 sequences, with 12% to 15% as singletons. These data were also filed under a second study, of yellow fever vaccine responses in identical twins.

The source material was CD4+ T cells sorted from blood. All receptors come from a woman in her late teens or twenties in good health.

The V and J genes are TRBV4-2 and TRBJ2-3; D is undetermined. V shed 0 bases and J shed 2 bases, with 9 bases lying between them. The CDR3 covers 15 residues. Germline CDR1 reads LGHNA; CDR2 reads YNFKEQ. The chain's CDR3 is CASSQDGTYTDTQYF. The DNA of the CDR3 is TGTGCCAGCAGCCAAGACGGCACATACACAGATACGCAGTATTTT.

The rearrangement links TRBV30 to TRBJ2-7; possible D gene TRBD2, 5 bases. The germline CDR1 and CDR2 sequences are GTSNPN and SVGIG (reference sequence). This CDR3 has 14 amino acids. V was clipped by 0 bases and J by 3 bases, with 12 bases between them. The CDR3 DNA follows: TGTGCCTGGAGTGTACGAGGACGGGGCTACGAGCAGTACTTC. Its translation: CAWSVRGRGYEQYF.

This clonotype occurred a few times. The chain joins TRBV20-1 to TRBJ2-1; D is uncertain. V lost 8 bases, J lost 5 bases, and 22 bases lay in between. Looked up from germline, CDR1 is DFQATT and CDR2 is SNEGSKA (reference sequence). This CDR3 contains 15 residues. The CDR3 sequence: CSFSPARAPNNEQFF. The CDR3 DNA reads TGCAGTTTCTCCCCCGCCCGAGCCCCCAACAATGAGCAGTTCTTC.

This clonotype was detected only a few times. This chain links TRBV12-3 or TRBV12-4 with TRBJ2-6; D uncertain. The ends were cut back, 5 bases at V and 3 bases at J, with 8 bases in the middle. The CDR3 spans 14 residues. CDR3 in amino acids: CASSKDGGANVLTF. The CDR3 DNA is TGTGCCAGCAGTAAAGACGGTGGGGCCAACGTCCTGACTTTC.

This clonotype was recorded at least ten times. The V and J genes are TRBV12-3 or TRBV12-4 and TRBJ2-5; D is possibly TRBD2 (5 bases). The CDR3 is made up of 17 amino acids. V lost 1 base, J lost 2 bases, and 17 bases lay in between. CDR3 region: CASSLVGIAYTQETQYF. In DNA, the CDR3 is TGTGCCAGCAGTTTAGTCGGAATAGCGTACACTCAAGAGACCCAGTACTTC.

The CDR3 is CASIQGGLADTQYF. The DNA for the CDR3 is TGCGCCAGCATCCAAGGGGGCCTTGCAGATACGCAGTATTTT. V and J are TRBV10-2 and TRBJ2-3, with 7 bases aligning to TRBD1. With 7 bases clipped from V and 4 bases from J, the junction kept 8 bases outside the gene matches. Germline CDR1 reads WSHSY; CDR2 reads SAAADI. This CDR3 has 14 residues.

The chain combines TRBV18 with TRBJ2-5; D is unresolved. V was clipped by 1 base and J by 4 bases, with 7 bases between them. The V gene's germline CDR1 is KGHSH and CDR2 LQKENI. There are 13 residues in the CDR3. CDR3 sequence: CASSPLDGETQYF. CDR3 coding DNA: TGTGCCAGCTCACCACTGGATGGAGAGACCCAGTACTTC. Filled out from reference TRBV18 and TRBJ2-5, the complete variable domain reads NAGVMQNPRHLVRRRGQEARLRCSPMKGHSHVYWYRQLPEEGLKFMVYLQKENIIDESGMPKERFSAEFPKEGPSILRIQQVVRGDSAAYFCASSPLDGETQYFGPGTRLLVL.

There are a few counts of this clonotype. The genes are TRBV3-1 and TRBJ2-1; a weak D match, TRBD2 (7 bases). The CDR3 spans 16 residues. CDR1 is LGHDT, CDR2 YNNKEL, per germline (reference sequence). V lost 4 bases and J 7 bases, leaving 20 bases between the germline ends. The CDR3 nucleotides read TGTGCCAGCAGCCCTCAGGGAGGGGGAGGGGCGAATGAGCAGTTCTTC. It encodes CASSPQGGGGANEQFF.

Only a few counts were recorded for this clonotype. This rearrangement joins TRBV7-2 to TRBJ2-7; D is ambiguous. V was cut by 5 bases and J by 0 bases, with 20 bases left in between. The CDR3 is 17 amino acids. Per germline, CDR1 SGHTA and CDR2 FQGNSA. The CDR3, as DNA: TGTGCCAGCAGCCCCCGCCCGGTTGGATTAAGCTCCTACGAGCAGTACTTC. It specifies CASSPRPVGLSSYEQYF.

This clonotype was counted ten times or more. The J gene is TRBJ1-3, the V gene TRBV12-3 or TRBV12-4; D uncertain. Trimming left V 3 bases short and J 2 bases short, with 8 bases between. This CDR3 has 14 residues. CDR3 nucleotide sequence: TGTGCCAGCAGTTTGTTGGGCCCTGGAAACACCATATATTTT. It translates to CASSLLGPGNTIYF.

The chain links TRBV12-3 or TRBV12-4 to TRBJ2-1; TRBD1 matches at 7 bases. This CDR3 is built from 16 residues. The V and J ends lost 7 bases and 3 bases, in that order; junction bases with no gene match: 12. For the CDR3, the DNA is TGTGCCAGCACCCAGGGGGTTGCGGGCCTCTACAATGAGCAGTTCTTC. Its protein is CASTQGVAGLYNEQFF.

The chain combines TRBV29-1 with TRBJ2-1; TRBD1 might be the D (5 bases). CDR3 length: 16 amino acids. Trimming cost V 4 bases and J 7 bases, with 23 bases left between them. The germline CDR1 and CDR2 sequences are SQVTM and ANQGSEA. The chain's CDR3 is CSVGPGSGRVVNEQFF. CDR3 bases: TGCAGCGTTGGCCCCGGATCAGGGCGAGTGGTGAATGAGCAGTTCTTC.